Given below is one T cell receptor (beta chain) in context. Its matching antigen is unknown. The data were obtained in a study of shared clonotypes between healthy human individuals. Broader study findings: Researchers found naive subsets generally carried larger estimated richness than memory subsets. In this cohort, only blood was sampled, and tissue repertoires likely differ.

The naive CD8 population came from CD45RO-negative cells selected for CCR7, without terminally differentiated effector memory CD45RA+ cells. Germline CDR1 and CDR2: SQVTM and ANQGSEA. The CDR3 runs to 12 residues. J lost 3 bases, V lost 8 bases, and 5 bases had no gene match. Methods used by the authors: From ImmunoSEQ came sequences covering only the junction and carrying no quality scores, so filtering differed. Sequenced by immunoSEQ multiplex PCR; TCRdb stores in-frame clones only, minus some. V, J and clone size are those of that table, while D and trimming were read from the DNA. The sample includes 1.5 million to 2.5 million clones, roughly 94% of them seen just once.

Sample: naive CD8+ T cells sorted from blood. The source of this sequence is a man between 18 and 29 years old in good health. This chain joins TRBV29-1 and TRBJ2-3, with TRBD1 matching over 7 bases. The CDR3 nucleotides read TGCAGCCACACAGGGGTTACAGATACGCAGTATTTT. Encoded protein: CSHTGVTDTQYF.